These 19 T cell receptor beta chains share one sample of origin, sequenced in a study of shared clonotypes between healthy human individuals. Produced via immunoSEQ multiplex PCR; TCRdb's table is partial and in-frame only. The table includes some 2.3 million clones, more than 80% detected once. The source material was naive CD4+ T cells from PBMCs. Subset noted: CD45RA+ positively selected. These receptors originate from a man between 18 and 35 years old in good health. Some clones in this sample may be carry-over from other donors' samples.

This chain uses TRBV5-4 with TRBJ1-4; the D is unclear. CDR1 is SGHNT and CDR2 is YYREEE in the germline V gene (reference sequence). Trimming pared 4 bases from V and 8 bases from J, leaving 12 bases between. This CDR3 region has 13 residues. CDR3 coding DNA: TGTGCCAGCAGCCTAGGGCCCCCCGAAAAACTGTTTTTT. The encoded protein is CASSLGPPEKLFF.

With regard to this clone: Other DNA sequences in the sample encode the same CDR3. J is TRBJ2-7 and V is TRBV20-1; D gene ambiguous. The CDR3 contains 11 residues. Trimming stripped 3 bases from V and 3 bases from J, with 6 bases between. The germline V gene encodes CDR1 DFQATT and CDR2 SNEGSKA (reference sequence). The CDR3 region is CSASGYYEQYF. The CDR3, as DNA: TGCAGTGCTAGCGGGTACTACGAGCAGTACTTC.

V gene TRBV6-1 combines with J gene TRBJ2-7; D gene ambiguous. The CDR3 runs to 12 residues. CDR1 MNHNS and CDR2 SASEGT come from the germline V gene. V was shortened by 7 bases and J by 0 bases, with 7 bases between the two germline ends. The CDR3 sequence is CASTRTSYEQYF. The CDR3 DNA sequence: TGTGCCAGCACCCGGACCTCCTACGAGCAGTACTTC.

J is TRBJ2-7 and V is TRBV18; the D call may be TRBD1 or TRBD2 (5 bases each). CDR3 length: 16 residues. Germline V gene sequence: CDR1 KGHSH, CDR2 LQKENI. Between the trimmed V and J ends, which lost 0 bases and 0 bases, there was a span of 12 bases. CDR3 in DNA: TGTGCCAGCTCACCACCAGAAAGGGGACGCTCCTACGAGCAGTACTTC. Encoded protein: CASSPPERGRSYEQYF.

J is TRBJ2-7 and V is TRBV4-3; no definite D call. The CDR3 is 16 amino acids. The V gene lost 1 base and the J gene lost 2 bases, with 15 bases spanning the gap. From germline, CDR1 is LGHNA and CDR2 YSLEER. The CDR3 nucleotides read TGCGCCAGCAGCCAAGCCTGGTCCGGAAGGGCCTACGAGCAGTACTTC. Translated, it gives CASSQAWSGRAYEQYF.

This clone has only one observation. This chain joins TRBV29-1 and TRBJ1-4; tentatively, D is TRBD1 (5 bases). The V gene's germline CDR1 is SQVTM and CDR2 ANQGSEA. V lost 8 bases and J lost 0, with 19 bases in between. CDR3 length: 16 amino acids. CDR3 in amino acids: CSNRDPEVATNEKLFF. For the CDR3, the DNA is TGCAGCAACCGGGACCCCGAAGTTGCAACTAATGAAAAACTGTTTTTT.

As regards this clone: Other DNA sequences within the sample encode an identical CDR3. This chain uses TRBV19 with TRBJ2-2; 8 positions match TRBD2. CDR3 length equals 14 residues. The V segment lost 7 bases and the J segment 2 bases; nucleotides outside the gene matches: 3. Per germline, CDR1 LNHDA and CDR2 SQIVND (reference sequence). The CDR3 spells CASNAGGNTGELFF. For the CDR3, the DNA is TGTGCCAGTAACGCGGGAGGTAACACCGGGGAGCTGTTTTTT.

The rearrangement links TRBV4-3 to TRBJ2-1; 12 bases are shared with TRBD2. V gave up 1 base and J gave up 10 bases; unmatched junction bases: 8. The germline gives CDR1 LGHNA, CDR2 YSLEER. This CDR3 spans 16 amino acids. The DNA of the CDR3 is TGCGCCAGCAGCCAAGTTCACCTAGCGGGAGGGTCGGAGCAGTTCTTC. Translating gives CASSQVHLAGGSEQFF.

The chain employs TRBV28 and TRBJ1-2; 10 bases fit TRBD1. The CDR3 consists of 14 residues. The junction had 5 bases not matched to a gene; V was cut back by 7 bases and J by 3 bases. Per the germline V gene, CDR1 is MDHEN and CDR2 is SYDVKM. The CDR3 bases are TGTGCCAGCATCCTGACAGGGGGCGACTATGGCTACACCTTC. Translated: CASILTGGDYGYTF.

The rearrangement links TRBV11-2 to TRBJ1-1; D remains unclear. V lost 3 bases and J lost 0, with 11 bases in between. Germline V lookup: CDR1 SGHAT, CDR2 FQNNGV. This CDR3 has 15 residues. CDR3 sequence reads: CASSLLSPLNTEAFF. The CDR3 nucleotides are TGTGCCAGCAGCTTGTTATCTCCCCTGAACACTGAAGCTTTCTTT.

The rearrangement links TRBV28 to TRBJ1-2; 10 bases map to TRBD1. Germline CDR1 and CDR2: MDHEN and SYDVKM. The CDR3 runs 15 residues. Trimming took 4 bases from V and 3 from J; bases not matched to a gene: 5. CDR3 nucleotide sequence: TGTGCCAGCAGTTCGGGACAGGGGCCAGACTATGGCTACACCTTC. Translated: CASSSGQGPDYGYTF.

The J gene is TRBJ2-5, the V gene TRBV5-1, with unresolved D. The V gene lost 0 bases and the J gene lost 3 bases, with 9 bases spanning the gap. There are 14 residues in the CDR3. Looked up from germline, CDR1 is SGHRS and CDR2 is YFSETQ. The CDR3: CASSLGPVEETQYF. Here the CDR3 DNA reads TGCGCCAGCAGCTTGGGCCCAGTTGAAGAGACCCAGTACTTC.

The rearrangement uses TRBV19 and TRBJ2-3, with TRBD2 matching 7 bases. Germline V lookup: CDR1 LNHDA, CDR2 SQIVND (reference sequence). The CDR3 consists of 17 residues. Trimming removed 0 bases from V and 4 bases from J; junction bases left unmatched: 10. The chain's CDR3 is CASSIERLAGAPDTQYF. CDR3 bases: TGTGCCAGTAGTATAGAAAGACTTGCGGGAGCCCCAGATACGCAGTATTTT.

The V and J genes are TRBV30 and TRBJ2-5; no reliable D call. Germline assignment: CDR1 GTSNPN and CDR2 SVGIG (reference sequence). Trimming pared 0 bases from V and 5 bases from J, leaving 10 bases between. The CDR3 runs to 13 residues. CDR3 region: CAWSVSLMETQYF. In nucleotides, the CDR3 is TGTGCCTGGAGTGTAAGCCTGATGGAGACCCAGTACTTC.

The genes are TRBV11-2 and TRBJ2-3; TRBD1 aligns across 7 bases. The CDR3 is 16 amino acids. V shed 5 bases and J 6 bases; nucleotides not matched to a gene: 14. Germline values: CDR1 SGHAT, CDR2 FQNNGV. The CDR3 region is CASSQVRGFFSDTQYF. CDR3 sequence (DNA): TGTGCCAGCAGCCAGGTCAGGGGGTTTTTTTCGGATACGCAGTATTTT.

CDR3 sequence reads: CAISSYYNEQFF. The DNA for the CDR3 is TGTGCCATCTCTAGCTACTACAATGAGCAGTTCTTC. V usage is TRBV10-3 and J usage is TRBJ2-1, with a weak D call TRBD2 (5 bases). CDR3 length equals 12 residues. Germline CDR1 is ENHRY and CDR2 is SYGVKD. Trimming pared 8 bases from V and 3 bases from J, leaving 8 bases between.

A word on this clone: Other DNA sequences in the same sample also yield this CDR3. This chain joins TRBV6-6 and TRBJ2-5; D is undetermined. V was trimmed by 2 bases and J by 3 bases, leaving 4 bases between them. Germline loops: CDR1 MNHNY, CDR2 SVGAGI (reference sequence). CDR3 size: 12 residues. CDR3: CASSYSEETQYF. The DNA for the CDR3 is TGTGCCAGCAGTTACAGTGAAGAGACCCAGTACTTC.

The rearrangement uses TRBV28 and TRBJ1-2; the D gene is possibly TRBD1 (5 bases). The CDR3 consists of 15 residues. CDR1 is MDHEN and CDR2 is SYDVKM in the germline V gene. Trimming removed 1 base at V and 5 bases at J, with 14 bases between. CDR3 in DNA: TGTGCCAGCAGTTTATCCCGACAGCTGTCTTATGGCTACACCTTC. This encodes CASSLSRQLSYGYTF.

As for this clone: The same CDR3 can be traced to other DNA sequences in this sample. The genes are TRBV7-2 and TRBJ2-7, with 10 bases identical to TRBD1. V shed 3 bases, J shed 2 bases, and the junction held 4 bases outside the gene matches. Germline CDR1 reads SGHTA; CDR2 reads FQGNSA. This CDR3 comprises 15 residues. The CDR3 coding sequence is TGTGCCAGCAGCTTCGACAGGGGGCTGACCTACGAGCAGTACTTC. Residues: CASSFDRGLTYEQYF.